This entry lists 12 T cell receptor beta chains sequenced from one sample in a study of T cell repertoires in cytomegalovirus infection. These TCRs are of unknown antigen specificity. From the reads, TCRdb called clonotypes with MiXCR, one entry per CDR3 protein. The data hold some 920,000 distinct CDR3 sequences, with more than 25% observed a single time. The sequenced sample was cultured CD8+ T cells from PBMCs, obtained from culture after CMV antigen stimulation. These receptors originate from a human donor in good health (CMV status not recorded). Some clones in this sample may be carry-over from other donors' samples.

The chain joins TRBV2 to TRBJ1-4; maybe TRBD1 (5 bases). Trimming stripped 1 base from V and 4 bases from J, with 19 bases between. Germline V CDR1 and CDR2: SNHLY, FYNNEI. CDR3 size: 18 residues. As DNA, the CDR3 is TGTGCCAGCAGTGAAGGAGAAACAGGCCACATGATTAATGAAAAACTGTTTTTT. Translation: CASSEGETGHMINEKLFF.

The V and J genes are TRBV12-3 or TRBV12-4 and TRBJ1-5; weak D call: TRBD1 (6 bases). The CDR3 is 15 residues long. The ends were cut back, 7 bases at V and 7 bases at J, with 20 bases in the middle. The CDR3 DNA sequence: TGTGCCAGCAACGCCCTGGGACTAACAGGGCAGCCCCAGCATTTT. It encodes CASNALGLTGQPQHF.

The chain is built from TRBV15 and TRBJ2-3; weak D call: TRBD2 (6 bases). The V gene's germline CDR1 is LNHNV and CDR2 YYDKDF (reference sequence). Trimming pared 9 bases from V and 5 bases from J, leaving 12 bases between. The CDR3 consists of 12 residues. CDR3 DNA sequence: TGTGCCACTCTGTTGCGGGGAGATACGCAGTATTTT. Encoded protein: CATLLRGDTQYF.

This clonotype has only a few counts. V is TRBV7-8 and J is TRBJ2-3; the D gene is possibly TRBD2 (7 bases). V lost 1 base to trimming and J lost 4 bases, with 15 bases between them. Germline V lookup: CDR1 SGHVS, CDR2 FQNEAQ. This CDR3 is 16 amino acids long. CDR3 amino acids: CASSLVPGEGPDTQYF. Written as DNA, the CDR3 is TGTGCCAGCAGCTTAGTTCCAGGGGAGGGGCCAGATACGCAGTATTTT.

V usage is TRBV6-1 and J usage is TRBJ2-5; possible D gene TRBD1, 6 bases. CDR3 length: 14 residues. Between the trimmed V and J ends, which lost 6 bases and 3 bases, there was a span of 14 bases. CDR1 and CDR2 (germline): MNHNS, SASEGT. CDR3 nucleotides: TGTGCCAGCAGGAGGTGGGGGCAGGAAGAGACCCAGTACTTC. Protein: CASRRWGQEETQYF.

The chain couples TRBV7-9 to TRBJ1-5; no firm D call. Trimming took 5 bases from V and 5 from J, leaving 7 bases between them. Per germline, CDR1 SEHNR and CDR2 FQNEAQ (reference sequence). The CDR3 is 12 residues long. The CDR3 coding sequence is TGTGCCAGCAGCGTAGACGATCAGCCCCAGCATTTT. Encoded protein: CASSVDDQPQHF.

This clonotype was detected only a few times. V and J are TRBV7-9 and TRBJ2-5; D not resolved. The germline CDR1 and CDR2 sequences are SEHNR and FQNEAQ (reference sequence). V was shortened by 6 bases and J by 5 bases, with 10 bases between the two germline ends. This CDR3 contains 12 residues. CDR3 DNA: TGTGCCAGCAGACATATGATGGAGACCCAGTACTTC. The encoded protein is CASRHMMETQYF.

This clonotype was counted only a few times. The rearrangement joins TRBV10-3 to TRBJ1-6; 9 bases agree with TRBD1. Germline lookup yields CDR1 ENHRY and CDR2 SYGVKD. J was trimmed by 8 bases and V by 3 bases; bases with no gene match: 2. The CDR3 loop spans 14 amino acids. This CDR3 is CAISEGTGYSPLHF. CDR3 DNA sequence: TGTGCCATCAGTGAAGGGACAGGGTATTCACCCCTCCACTTT.

In its sample, this clonotype was seen a few times. The chain couples TRBV6-5 to TRBJ1-2, with a tentative D call TRBD1 (5 bases). V lost 0 bases to trimming and J lost 8 bases, with 16 bases between them. Germline values: CDR1 MNHEY, CDR2 SVGAGI. The CDR3 covers 15 residues. CDR3 amino acids: CASSYSGDSSWGYTF. The CDR3 nucleotides read TGTGCCAGCAGTTACTCAGGGGACTCCTCTTGGGGCTACACCTTC.

Only a few counts were recorded for this clonotype. The rearrangement uses TRBV28 and TRBJ1-5; D is unresolved. Germline assignment: CDR1 MDHEN and CDR2 SYDVKM. CDR3 length: 15 amino acids. V lost 3 bases and J lost 0, with 9 bases in between. The CDR3 loop is CASSLDPSSNQPQHF. In nucleotides, the CDR3 is TGTGCCAGCAGTTTGGACCCGAGTAGCAATCAGCCCCAGCATTTT.

The chain recombines TRBV7-6 with TRBJ1-4, with D possibly being TRBD1 (6 bases). V dropped 3 bases and J dropped 0 bases, with 14 bases sitting between them. Germline loops: CDR1 SGHVS, CDR2 FNYEAQ. This CDR3 is 17 amino acids long. The CDR3, as DNA: TGTGCCAGCAGCTTGAGGGGGGGCGCCCCAACTAATGAAAAACTGTTTTTT. Translated: CASSLRGGAPTNEKLFF.

This clonotype has a count of ten or more. CDR3 sequence (DNA): TGTGCCAGCAGCCTTCAGGGACTAGCGGGGGGTTCTATTTACAATGAGCAGTTCTTC. Its translation is CASSLQGLAGGSIYNEQFF. The rearrangement uses TRBV7-3 and TRBJ2-1; the match to TRBD2 covers 15 bases. The CDR3 contains 19 residues. CDR1 and CDR2 (germline): SGHTA, FQGTGA. V shed 5 bases, J shed 4 bases, and the junction held 12 bases outside the gene matches.